This TCR beta chain is drawn from a study of cytomegalovirus exposure and HLA in healthy donors. The PCR employed 60 Vbeta primers together with 13 Jbeta primers. Libraries were prepared by immunoSEQ multiplex PCR; TCRdb keeps only in-frame clonotypes and omits some of them. The top ten clones hold 3% to 4% of a sample with 100,000 or so clones, approximately 85% of them seen once. CDR3 length: 14 amino acids. V shed 6 bases and J 8 bases; nucleotides not matched to a gene: 8. Germline CDR1 reads SNHLY; CDR2 reads FYNNEI. Study findings and constraints: Investigators reported under 200 TCR beta chains as tied to cytomegalovirus. One variant, a missense change in DCLRE1C, was linked in a later analysis to TCR beta V- and J-gene trimming. HLA-A and HLA-B allele assignments for most subjects were reportedly predicted accurately using TCR beta sequences. CMV antigen specificity of a few CMV-associated chains was confirmed in vitro.

About this clone itself: As yet, its antigen is unknown.

The sample consisted of PBMCs. V gene TRBV2 combines with J gene TRBJ2-1, with 9 bases fitting TRBD2. The source of this sequence is a young man in good health and CMV-seronegative. CDR3 in amino acids: CASRFPSGIDEQFF. The DNA for the CDR3 is TGTGCCAGCAGGTTCCCTAGCGGGATAGATGAGCAGTTCTTC. The whole variable domain, filled in from reference TRBV2 and TRBJ2-1, reads EPEVTQTPSHQVTQMGQEVILRCVPISNHLYFYWYRQILGQKVEFLVSFYNNEISEKSEIFDDQFSVERPDGSNFTLKIRSTKLEDSAMYFCASRFPSGIDEQFFGPGTRLTVL.